This is a list of T cell receptor beta chains from one sample in a study of OX40 agonist ivuxolimab in advanced cancers. Some clones are missing from TCRdb's copy, which holds only in-frame ones; the method was immunoSEQ multiplex PCR. Among about 46,000 clones listed, roughly 85% were seen once. The sample here was CD4+ or CD8+ T cells sorted from blood, taken in a trial of the OX40 agonist ivuxolimab. These receptor sequences come from an adult with an advanced solid tumor such as melanoma, head and neck, liver or kidney cancer. CDR3s include the opening cysteine and the closing phenylalanine or tryptophan. Each record gives: CDR3 length, V gene, D gene, clone size, J gene, CDR3 DNA, CDR3 protein. D genes are given only for firm matches. Rows give clone size only sometimes, using once, few, many, or a class for an expanded clone.

13	TRBV11-2	.	once	TRBJ2-7	TGTGCCAGCAGCTCCGAGTACGGGGACGAGCAGTACTTC	CASSSEYGDEQYF
13	TRBV7-7	.	once	TRBJ2-2	TGTGCCTGGGGGACCCTCAGAACCGGGGAGCTGTTTTTT	CAWGTLRTGELFF
13	TRBV5-5	.	.	TRBJ1-1	TGTGCCAGCAGCTTGGGCCCAACGCTTGAAGCTTTCTTT	CASSLGPTLEAFF
14	TRBV4-2	.	.	TRBJ2-5	TGTGCCAGCAGCCAAGATGGTCTAGCAGAGACCCAGTACTTC	CASSQDGLAETQYF
15	TRBV5-4	.	.	TRBJ1-1	TGTGCCAGCAGTCCCTATAGGGGGTCCAACACTGAAGCTTTCTTT	CASSPYRGSNTEAFF
13	TRBV29-1	TRBD1	.	TRBJ1-1	TGCAGCGGAAGTACAGGGGAGAACACTGAAGCTTTCTTT	CSGSTGENTEAFF
12	TRBV12-5	.	.	TRBJ1-2	TGTGCTAGTGGTTTGGCCCCACTGGGACCGACCTTC	CASGLAPLGPTF
11	TRBV29-1	.	few	TRBJ1-2	TGCAGCGTTAGAGAGTTGTATGGCTACACCTTC	CSVRELYGYTF
16	TRBV18	TRBD2	few	TRBJ2-2	TGTGCCAGCTCACCTACTAGCGGGGGTAACACCGGGGAGCTGTTTTTT	CASSPTSGGNTGELFF
13	TRBV6-1	.	.	TRBJ2-2	TGTGCCAGCAGTACCCTAAACACCGGGGAGCTGTTTTTT	CASSTLNTGELFF
14	TRBV18	.	.	TRBJ1-1	TGTGCCAGCTCACCACCGTCACTCAACACTGAAGCTTTCTTT	CASSPPSLNTEAFF
16	TRBV7-6	TRBD1	.	TRBJ2-1	TGTGCCAGCAGCTTAGCTGCGACAGGGAGTTACAATGAGCAGTTCTTC	CASSLAATGSYNEQFF
18	TRBV30	.	.	TRBJ1-5	TGTGCCTGGAGAGTAATCTTTCCAGGGAGGAATAACAATCAGCCCCAGCATTTT	CAWRVIFPGRNNNQPQHF
14	TRBV15	.	.	TRBJ2-4	TGTGCCACCAGCAGAGATGGTAGTGGGACCATTCAGTACTTC	CATSRDGSGTIQYF
15	TRBV19	.	.	TRBJ2-5	TGTGCCAGTAGTATAGCGGGTAACGTTCAAGAGACCCAGTACTTC	CASSIAGNVQETQYF
15	TRBV6-5	TRBD1	once	TRBJ2-7	TGTGCCAGCAGTTACTCAGAACAGGGGCCCTACGAGCAGTACTTC	CASSYSEQGPYEQYF
15	TRBV2	.	.	TRBJ2-3	TGTGCCAGCACGAACGAGGGGACTAGCACAGATACGCAGTATTTT	CASTNEGTSTDTQYF
15	TRBV18	.	.	TRBJ1-4	TGTGCCAGCTCTACCGGGCAAGCGACTAATGAAAAACTGTTTTTT	CASSTGQATNEKLFF
12	TRBV11-2	.	.	TRBJ1-3	TGTGCCAGCAGCCCTAGACAAAACACCATATATTTT	CASSPRQNTIYF
19	TRBV4-1	TRBD2	.	TRBJ2-3	TGCGCCAGCAGCCAAGATTACCCGCAGCGGGATTATCACACAGATACGCAGTATTTT	CASSQDYPQRDYHTDTQYF
10	TRBV29-1	.	few	TRBJ1-1	TGCTCTGGGGGAAGGACTGAAGCTTTCTTT	CSGGRTEAFF
13	TRBV6-4	.	.	TRBJ1-5	TGTGCCAGGGGGGGACGGTGCAATCAGCCCCAGCATTTT	CARGGRCNQPQHF
17	TRBV9	TRBD2	.	TRBJ2-1	TGTGCCAGCAGCGAGGGACTAGCGGGAGGATTCTACAATGAGCAGTTCTTC	CASSEGLAGGFYNEQFF
13	TRBV5-4	.	.	TRBJ2-1	TGTGCCAGCAGCTTGGAGCCCGTAGATGAGCAGTTCTTC	CASSLEPVDEQFF
16	TRBV15	TRBD2	.	TRBJ2-1	TGTGCCACCAGCAGAGAGCGGGAGAGCTCCTACAATGAGCAGTTCTTC	CATSRERESSYNEQFF
14	TRBV13	.	.	TRBJ1-5	TGTGCCAGCAGCCTAAGGGGTCTAGGGCAGCCCCAGCATTTT	CASSLRGLGQPQHF
14	TRBV6-1	.	.	TRBJ1-5	TGTGCCAGCAGTGAAGGAGCAGGCTATCAGCCCCAGCATTTT	CASSEGAGYQPQHF
14	TRBV19	.	once	TRBJ2-5	TGTGCCAGTAGTATGGAATCCCGCGGGGAGACCCAGTACTTC	CASSMESRGETQYF
11	TRBV5-1	.	.	TRBJ2-5	TGCGCCAGCAGTTCCCAAGAGACCCAGTACTTC	CASSSQETQYF
11	TRBV20-1	.	.	TRBJ2-1	TGCAGTGCTAGGGGACTTCGGGAGCAGTTCTTC	CSARGLREQFF
14	TRBV11-2	TRBD1	.	TRBJ1-1	TGTGCCAGCAAATCAGGGGGCTTTGGCACTGAAGCTTTCTTT	CASKSGGFGTEAFF
15	TRBV9	TRBD2	.	TRBJ2-3	TGTGCCAGCAGCGTAGGACTAGCGGGAGCAGATACGCAGTATTTT	CASSVGLAGADTQYF
15	TRBV6-5	.	few	TRBJ1-3	TGTGCCAGCAGTTCACAGGGTGACTCTGGAAACACCATATATTTT	CASSSQGDSGNTIYF
16	TRBV7-2	.	.	TRBJ2-7	TGTGCCAGCAGAAAAGGGGGGACTGGCCCCCTCTACGAGCAGTACTTC	CASRKGGTGPLYEQYF
14	TRBV10-3	.	.	TRBJ2-7	TGTGCCATCAGTGATAGGACCGAAAGCTACGAGCAGTACTTC	CAISDRTESYEQYF
18	TRBV28	TRBD1	.	TRBJ2-7	TGTGCCAGCAGTTTACCTTCGGACAGGGGGGAAGAAAGCTACGAGCAGTACTTC	CASSLPSDRGEESYEQYF
14	TRBV6-5	.	.	TRBJ1-2	TGTGCCAGCAGTTACTCGACAGATCCCTATGGCTACACCTTC	CASSYSTDPYGYTF
17	TRBV19	TRBD2	.	TRBJ2-5	TGTGCCAGTAGTGGGGGGGGACTAGCGGGAGAACAAGAGACCCAGTACTTC	CASSGGGLAGEQETQYF
15	TRBV7-2	TRBD1	.	TRBJ2-7	TGTGCCAGCAGCTTAGCGGGGACAGAGGGGTACGAGCAGTACTTC	CASSLAGTEGYEQYF
15	TRBV9	.	.	TRBJ1-4	TGTGCCAGCAGCTCGACCGGGACGACTAATGAAAAACTGTTTTTT	CASSSTGTTNEKLFF
13	TRBV5-4	.	once	TRBJ1-1	TGTGCCAGCAGCTCCACACCATCTGACTGGGCTTTCTTT	CASSSTPSDWAFF
14	TRBV10-3	.	.	TRBJ2-3	TGTGCCATCACGGCGGACGCCAGGACAGATACGCAGTATTTT	CAITADARTDTQYF
15	TRBV6-5	TRBD1	.	TRBJ2-1	TGTGCCAGCAGTGCGCCGGGACAGGGGGGCGGGAAGCAGTTCTTC	CASSAPGQGGGKQFF
15	TRBV9	TRBD2	.	TRBJ2-1	TGTGCCAGCAGCGTAGGTAGCGGGCAGTACAATGAGCAGTTCTTC	CASSVGSGQYNEQFF
15	TRBV19	TRBD1	.	TRBJ1-1	TGTGCCAGTAGTAACCCGACAGGGGCGAACACTGAAGCTTTCTTT	CASSNPTGANTEAFF
14	TRBV30	.	once	TRBJ1-2	TGTGCCTGGGATGCGAACCCGTCGAACTATGGCTACACCTTC	CAWDANPSNYGYTF
16	TRBV5-1	TRBD2	few	TRBJ2-5	TGCGCCAGCAGCCCTCCGGGACTAGCGGGTTTAGAGACCCAGTACTTC	CASSPPGLAGLETQYF
16	TRBV6-1	.	.	TRBJ1-3	TGTGCCAGCAGTGACCTCAGGGTAGCCTCTGGAAACACCATATATTTT	CASSDLRVASGNTIYF
12	TRBV7-9	.	.	TRBJ2-3	TGTGCCAGCAGCCGCACAACGGATACGCAGTATTTT	CASSRTTDTQYF
15	TRBV4-3	.	.	TRBJ1-4	TGCGCCAGCAGCCTCCAGGGACACCCGAATGAAAAACTGTTTTTT	CASSLQGHPNEKLFF
13	TRBV4-1	.	.	TRBJ2-1	TGCGCCAGCAGCCAAGATTGGACTAATGAGCAGTTCTTC	CASSQDWTNEQFF
14	TRBV11-3	TRBD2	.	TRBJ2-7	TGTGCCAGCAGCGAAACTAGCGGGAGACCCGAGCAGTACTTC	CASSETSGRPEQYF
20	TRBV11-2	TRBD2	.	TRBJ2-7	TGTGCCAGCAGCTTAGAATTAGCGGGAGAAATGCCCCCTAAATACTACGAGCAGTACTTC	CASSLELAGEMPPKYYEQYF
14	TRBV19	TRBD2	.	TRBJ2-3	TGTGCCAGTAACCCCCTAGCGGGAGATGGTCCGCAGTATTTT	CASNPLAGDGPQYF
16	TRBV11-2	.	.	TRBJ2-7	TGTGCCAGCGCGTTCTCGGGGGTTAGGGGATCCTACGAGCAGTACTTC	CASAFSGVRGSYEQYF
14	TRBV6-5	.	once	TRBJ2-3	TGTGCCAGCAGAATCAAAGCTAGCACAGATACGCAGTATTTT	CASRIKASTDTQYF
15	TRBV19	TRBD1	.	TRBJ1-1	TGTGCCAGTAGTATCCAGGACAGGGGGAACACTGAAGCTTTCTTT	CASSIQDRGNTEAFF
15	TRBV7-9	.	.	TRBJ1-2	TGTGCCAGCAGCCTTTCCCGGGACAACAACTATGGCTACACCTTC	CASSLSRDNNYGYTF
16	TRBV5-1	.	.	TRBJ1-4	TGCGCCAGCAGCCTTCCCTCGACAGCCGGTAATGAAAAACTGTTTTTT	CASSLPSTAGNEKLFF